This TCR beta chain stems from a study of human T cells and chemical hapten exposure. Study information: Diphenylcyclopropenone doses were given weekly to the scalps of patients across the roughly 23-week study. Overall study results and limits: Patch test score was positively correlated with the counts of TCRs that had expanded at PT1.

Comments on this clonotype: Its target is unknown.

Germline V gives CDR1 ENHRY, CDR2 SYGVKD. This CDR3 region has 14 residues. Germline trimming cut 0 bases from V and 6 bases from J; bases unmatched to any gene: 4. For the library, individual cDNA molecules each received unique molecular identifiers. TCRdb called the RACE reads again in MiXCR, with one record for every CDR3 protein. The data hold more than 70,000 distinct CDR3 sequences, with about an eighth observed a single time. As to time point: patch test 1, 2 weeks after DPC sensitization. Specified treatment: therapeutic diphenylcyclopropenone sensitization with weekly scalp DPC. The source was whole blood, collected in connection with sensitization to the hapten diphenylcyclopropenone (DPC). The TCR sequence derives from a woman aged 55-69 years with alopecia areata. Some clones in this sample may be carry-over from other donors' samples. The chain carries TRBV10-3 and TRBJ1-2; 7 bases align to TRBD1. The DNA for the CDR3 is TGTGCCATCAGTGAGTCGGTGACAGGGAATGGCTACACCTTC. Amino acid sequence: CAISESVTGNGYTF.